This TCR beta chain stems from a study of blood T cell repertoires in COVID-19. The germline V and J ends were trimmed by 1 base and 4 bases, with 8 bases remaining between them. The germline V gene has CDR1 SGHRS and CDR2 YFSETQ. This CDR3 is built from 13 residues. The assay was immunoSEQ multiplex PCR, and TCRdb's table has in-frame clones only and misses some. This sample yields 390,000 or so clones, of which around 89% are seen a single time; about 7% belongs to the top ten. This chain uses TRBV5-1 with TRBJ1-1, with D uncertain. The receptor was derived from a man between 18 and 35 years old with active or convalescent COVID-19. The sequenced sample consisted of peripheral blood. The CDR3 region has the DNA TGCGCCAGCAGCTTGCAGCGGGGCACTGAAGCTTTCTTT. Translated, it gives CASSLQRGTEAFF.